The 8 T cell receptor beta chains reported below all come from one sample, sequenced in a study of breast tumors, draining lymph nodes, adjacent tissues. One entry per CDR3 protein results from TCRdb running MiXCR on the multiplex PCR reads. The repertoire has approximately 250,000 distinct CDR3 sequences, less than 40% of them found once; the top ten carry over 3.5%. Axillary draining lymph nodes of breast cancer patients supplied the node samples. The sequencing input was axillary lymph node tissue. All receptors come from a female donor with breast cancer. Some clones in this sample may be carry-over from other donors' samples.

This clonotype showed up many times. The rearrangement joins TRBV11-3 to TRBJ2-5; a possible D gene is TRBD1 (6 bases). Between the trimmed V and J ends, which lost 5 bases and 4 bases, there was a span of 14 bases. CDR1 SGHNT and CDR2 YENEEA come from the germline V gene. This CDR3 contains 14 residues. CDR3 region: CASSPGTWRETQYF. CDR3 bases: TGTGCCAGCAGCCCAGGGACATGGCGAGAGACCCAGTACTTC.

As DNA, the CDR3 is TGTGCCAGCGGTCCCCGGGGACCCCCTTTTTCCTACAATGAGCAGTTCTTC. Translated, it gives CASGPRGPPFSYNEQFF. V and J are TRBV6-1 and TRBJ2-1, with D tentatively TRBD1 or TRBD2 (5 bases each). This CDR3 is built from 17 residues. The ends were cut back, 8 bases at V and 1 base at J, with 21 bases in the middle. Germline values: CDR1 MNHNS, CDR2 SASEGT.

Concerning this clonotype itself: This may stem from a read error, because a much larger clone lies one nucleotide away. The V gene is TRBV20-1, the J gene TRBJ1-5, with D unresolved. The CDR3 consists of 14 residues. From germline, CDR1 is DFQATT and CDR2 SNEGSKA (reference sequence). The CDR3 sequence: CSASRGSGNPPQHF. DNA of the CDR3: TGCAGTGCTAGCCGAGGGTCTGGCAATCCGCCCCAGCATTTT.

The J gene is TRBJ2-2, the V gene TRBV30; weak D call: TRBD2 (5 bases). V shed 3 bases and J shed 5 bases, with 16 bases lying between them. Germline V gene data show CDR1 as GTSNPN and CDR2 as SVGIG (reference sequence). This CDR3 has 15 residues. CDR3: CAWSSLAKVTGELFF. The CDR3, as DNA: TGTGCCTGGAGCTCTCTAGCTAAGGTTACCGGGGAGCTGTTTTTT.

This clonotype was detected many times. This rearrangement joins TRBV5-5 to TRBJ1-4, with D hard to call. This CDR3 comprises 18 residues. Germline lookup yields CDR1 SGHKS and CDR2 YYEKEE (reference sequence). V was shortened by 0 bases and J by 8 bases, with 23 bases between the two germline ends. CDR3 DNA: TGTGCCAGCAGCTTGGAAGGGCTCCTCCCCTCAGGTCGGGAAAAACTGTTTTTT. Its translation: CASSLEGLLPSGREKLFF.

The chain couples TRBV6-5 to TRBJ2-1, with 12 bases identical to TRBD2. Germline CDR1 is MNHEY and CDR2 is SVGAGI. The CDR3 loop spans 13 amino acids. The J segment lost 10 bases and the V segment lost 9 bases, leaving 7 bases of the junction unmatched. CDR3 DNA sequence: TGTGCCAGAAGACTAGCGGGAGTTGTCGAGCAGTTCTTC. As protein: CARRLAGVVEQFF.

This clonotype appeared many times. The chain joins TRBV5-1 to TRBJ1-6, with 9 positions matching TRBD1. Germline V gene sequence: CDR1 SGHRS, CDR2 YFSETQ. The trim removed 4 bases at V and 9 bases at J, leaving 14 bases unmatched. The CDR3 is 17 residues long. This chain's CDR3 is CASSGGTGSLQGSPLHF. The DNA for the CDR3 is TGCGCCAGCAGCGGTGGGACAGGGTCCCTTCAGGGTTCACCCCTCCACTTT.

This clonotype has at least ten counts. The chain combines TRBV5-1 with TRBJ2-6, with 12 bases aligning to TRBD1. The V segment lost 4 bases and the J segment 4 bases; nucleotides outside the gene matches: 6. Germline V gives CDR1 SGHRS, CDR2 YFSETQ. CDR3 size: 17 residues. In DNA form, the CDR3 reads TGCGCCAGCAGCCCGGGACAGGGGGCTGGCGGGGCCAACGTCCTGACTTTC. As protein: CASSPGQGAGGANVLTF.